This TCR beta chain appears in the sequencing data of a study of blood T cell repertoires in COVID-19. Authors' methods: Quantification of nucleated cells was approximated via reference gene primer amplification. Sequencing was performed with immunoSEQ multiplex PCR; in TCRdb, only in-frame clones are kept and a portion is missing. Clonal size and the V and J genes are those of that table, whereas D and trimming came from the DNA. In the table there are about 60,000 clones, almost 85% of which are singletons. The CDR3 length is 15 residues. V shed 6 bases and J 4 bases; nucleotides not matched to a gene: 7. CDR1 is WNHNN and CDR2 is SYGVQD in the germline V gene (reference sequence).

The sample taken for sequencing was peripheral blood. This clonotype was obtained from a man aged 55 to 70 with acute or convalescent COVID-19. The rearrangement uses TRBV10-1 and TRBJ1-1; 11 nucleotides agree with TRBD1. CDR3 coding DNA: TGCGCCAGCAGGGAGGGGACAGGGGGAAGCACTGAAGCTTTCTTT. This translates into CASREGTGGSTEAFF.